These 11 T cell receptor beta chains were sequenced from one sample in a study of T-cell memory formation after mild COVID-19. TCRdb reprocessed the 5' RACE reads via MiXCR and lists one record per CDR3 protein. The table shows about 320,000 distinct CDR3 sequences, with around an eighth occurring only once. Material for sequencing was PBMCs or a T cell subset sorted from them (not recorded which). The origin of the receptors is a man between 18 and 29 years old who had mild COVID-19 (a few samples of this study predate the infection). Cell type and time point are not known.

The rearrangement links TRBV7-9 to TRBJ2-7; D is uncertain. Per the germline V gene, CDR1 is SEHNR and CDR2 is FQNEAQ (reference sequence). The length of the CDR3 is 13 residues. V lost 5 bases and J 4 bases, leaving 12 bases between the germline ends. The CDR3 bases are TGTGCCAGCAGCCCTATCGGGCTATACGAGCAGTACGTC. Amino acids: CASSPIGLYEQYV.

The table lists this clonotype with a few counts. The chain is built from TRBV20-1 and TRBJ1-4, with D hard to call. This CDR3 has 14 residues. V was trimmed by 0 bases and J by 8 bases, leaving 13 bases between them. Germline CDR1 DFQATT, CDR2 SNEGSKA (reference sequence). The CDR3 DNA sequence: TGCAGTGCTAGAGATCCATCCCTCCCGGAAAAACTGTTTTTT. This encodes CSARDPSLPEKLFF.

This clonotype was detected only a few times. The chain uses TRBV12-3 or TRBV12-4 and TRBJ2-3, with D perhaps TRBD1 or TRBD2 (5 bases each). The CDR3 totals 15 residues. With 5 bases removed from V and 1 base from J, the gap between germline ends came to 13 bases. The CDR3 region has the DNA TGTGCCAGCAGTCAGGGACCCCCGGGCACAGATACGCAGTATTTT. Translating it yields CASSQGPPGTDTQYF.

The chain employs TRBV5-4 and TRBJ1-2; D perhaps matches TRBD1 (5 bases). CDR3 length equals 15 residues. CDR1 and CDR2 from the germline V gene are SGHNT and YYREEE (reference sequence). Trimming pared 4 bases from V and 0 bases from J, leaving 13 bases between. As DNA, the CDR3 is TGTGCCAGCAGCGGAGGAGTAGGGGCTAACTATGGCTACACCTTC. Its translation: CASSGGVGANYGYTF.

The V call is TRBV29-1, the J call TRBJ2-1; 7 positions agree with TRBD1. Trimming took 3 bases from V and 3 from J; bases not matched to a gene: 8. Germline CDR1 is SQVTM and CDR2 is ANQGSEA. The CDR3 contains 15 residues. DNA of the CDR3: TGCAGCGTTGAGGACAGGACTCTATACTACAATGAGCAGTTCTTC. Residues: CSVEDRTLYYNEQFF.

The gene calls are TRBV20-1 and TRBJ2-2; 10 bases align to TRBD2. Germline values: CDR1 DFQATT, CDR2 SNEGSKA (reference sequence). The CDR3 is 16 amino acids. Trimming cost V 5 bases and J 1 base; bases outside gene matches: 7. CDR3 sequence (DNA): TGCAGTGCTCTCGGACTAGCGGTTATGAACACCGGGGAGCTGTTTTTT. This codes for CSALGLAVMNTGELFF.

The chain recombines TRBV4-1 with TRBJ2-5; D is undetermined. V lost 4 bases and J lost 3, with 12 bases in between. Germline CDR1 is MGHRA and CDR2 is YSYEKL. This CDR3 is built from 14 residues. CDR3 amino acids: CASSRGAIEETQYF. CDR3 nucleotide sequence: TGCGCCAGCAGCCGAGGAGCCATAGAAGAGACCCAGTACTTC.

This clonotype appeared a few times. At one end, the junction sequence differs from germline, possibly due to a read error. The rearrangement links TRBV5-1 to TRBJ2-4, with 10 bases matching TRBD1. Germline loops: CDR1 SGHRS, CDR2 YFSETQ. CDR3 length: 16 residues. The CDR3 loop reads CASSATGGVAKSIQYF. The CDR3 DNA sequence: TGCGCCAGCAGCGCGACAGGGGGCGTCGCCAAAAGCATTCAGTACTTC.

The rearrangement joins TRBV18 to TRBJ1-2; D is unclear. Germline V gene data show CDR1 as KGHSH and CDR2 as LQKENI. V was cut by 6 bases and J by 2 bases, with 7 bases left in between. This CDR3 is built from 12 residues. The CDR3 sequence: CASSPGNYGYTF. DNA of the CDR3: TGTGCCAGCTCTCCCGGAAACTATGGCTACACCTTC.

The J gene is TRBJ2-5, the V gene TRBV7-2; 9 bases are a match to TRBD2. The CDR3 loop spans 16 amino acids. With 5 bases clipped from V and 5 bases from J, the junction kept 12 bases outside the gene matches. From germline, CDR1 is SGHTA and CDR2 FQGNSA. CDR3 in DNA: TGTGCCAGCAGCCCGGGCCCAGCGGGGGGCACGGAGACCCAGTACTTC. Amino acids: CASSPGPAGGTETQYF. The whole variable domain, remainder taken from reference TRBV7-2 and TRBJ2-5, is GAGVSQSPSNKVTEKGKDVELRCDPISGHTALYWYRQSLGQGLEFLIYFQGNSAPDKSGLPSDRFSAERTGGSVSTLTIQRTQQEDSAVYLCASSPGPAGGTETQYFGPGTRLLVL.

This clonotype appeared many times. The CDR3 here is CASRPSLASHEQYF. DNA of the CDR3: TGTGCCAGCAGACCCTCCCTAGCGAGCCACGAGCAGTACTTC. This chain joins TRBV6-5 and TRBJ2-7, with D possibly matching TRBD2 (6 bases). CDR1 and CDR2 (germline): MNHEY, SVGAGI. Trimming shortened V by 6 bases and J by 5 bases, and 17 bases separated the two germline ends. The CDR3 contains 14 residues.